This T cell receptor (beta chain) was recovered during a study of blood T cells in healthy people across ages. Study-wide results and caveats: Because sorting was not performed, PBMCs prevented conclusive naive versus antigen-experienced comparison. There was a strong correlation between TCR beta diversity and naive T cell percentage.

Germline assignment: CDR1 DFQATT and CDR2 SNEGSKA (reference sequence). The CDR3 loop spans 14 amino acids. J gave up 7 bases and V 6 bases, and 8 bases lay outside the gene matches. To note about this clonotype: What it recognizes is unknown.

A second about 6 to 12 cycle PCR used barcoded and J-beta primers. A template-switch adaptor containing 12 random nucleotides labeled each cDNA molecule. TCRdb called the 5' RACE reads again in MiXCR, with one record for every CDR3 protein. This table holds fewer than 700,000 distinct CDR3 sequences, approximately 40% found once. Researchers report isolating at least 6.5 million PBMCs per sample. The chain combines TRBV20-1 with TRBJ2-1; 11 bases are shared with TRBD2. The receptor was derived from a man aged 80 or over in good health. Specimen: blood. CDR3 amino acids: CSANSGTSGNEQFF. CDR3 bases: TGCAGTGCGAACTCCGGGACTAGCGGAAATGAGCAGTTCTTC.